The rows below give T cell receptor beta chains drawn from one sample of a study of blood T cell repertoires in COVID-19. Sequencing used immunoSEQ multiplex PCR; TCRdb keeps in-frame clones, though not all of them. The profile shows some 210,000 clones, 92% of them singletons. Material: peripheral blood. The receptor set was obtained from a man aged 25-45 years with acute or convalescent COVID-19. CDR3s leave out the opening cysteine and the closing phenylalanine or tryptophan.

j_call cdr3_length v_call cdr3_aa
TRBJ1-4 14 TRBV6-1 ASSEEGRTRSEKLF
TRBJ1-4 13 TRBV6-5 ASTPRALDSEKLF
TRBJ2-6 15 TRBV19 ASSIDTRGPGANVLT
TRBJ2-1 9 TRBV24-1 ATDLAGEQF
TRBJ1-2 9 TRBV30 ALGQGAGYT
TRBJ1-4 14 TRBV14 ASSQARPGENEKLF
TRBJ1-5 12 TRBV6-5 ASSSGTGAQPQH
TRBJ2-3 14 TRBV24-1 ATSDTTGVYTDTQY
TRBJ1-2 11 TRBV29-1 SVEGRAGDGYT
TRBJ1-1 11 TRBV14 ASSSQGYTEAF
TRBJ2-5 11 TRBV30 AWRTGGRETQY
TRBJ1-2 9 TRBV28 ASSQNYGYT
TRBJ2-2 10 TRBV28 ASTTRTGELF
TRBJ2-7 12 TRBV5-1 ASSLVAGKDEQY
TRBJ2-7 10 TRBV28 ASSFLEYEQY
TRBJ1-2 12 TRBV7-8 ASSPSGGPYGYT
TRBJ2-7 13 TRBV7-2 ASSAGRGRTYEQY
TRBJ2-5 12 TRBV4-1 ASSPVNSGETQY
TRBJ1-1 13 TRBV28 ASSFPRQVLGQAF
TRBJ2-1 13 TRBV19 ASSATGARYNEQF
TRBJ2-3 13 TRBV19 ASSGTSGRRGTQY
TRBJ2-7 12 TRBV19 ASRRDSGSYEQY
TRBJ2-1 12 TRBV30 AWSVELGSARLV
TRBJ2-1 13 TRBV7-8 ASSLGGAGPNEQF
TRBJ1-2 12 TRBV4-1 ASSQAGSFYGYT